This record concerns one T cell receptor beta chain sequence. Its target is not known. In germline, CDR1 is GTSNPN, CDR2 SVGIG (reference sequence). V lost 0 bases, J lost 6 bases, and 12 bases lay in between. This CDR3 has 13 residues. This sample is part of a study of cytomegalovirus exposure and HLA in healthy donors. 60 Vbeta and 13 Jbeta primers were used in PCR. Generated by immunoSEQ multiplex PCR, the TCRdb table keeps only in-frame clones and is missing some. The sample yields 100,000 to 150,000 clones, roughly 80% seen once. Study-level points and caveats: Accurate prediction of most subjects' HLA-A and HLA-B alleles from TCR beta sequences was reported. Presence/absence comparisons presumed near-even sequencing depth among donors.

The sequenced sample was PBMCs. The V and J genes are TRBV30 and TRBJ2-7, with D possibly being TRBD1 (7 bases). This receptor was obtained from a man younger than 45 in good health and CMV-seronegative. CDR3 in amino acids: CAWSVVQGGEQYF. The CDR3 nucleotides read TGTGCCTGGAGTGTAGTGCAGGGGGGCGAGCAGTACTTC.